This TCR beta chain emerged from a study of PD-L1 blockade in urothelial cancer. Findings of the study overall: Pretreatment TCR clonality in blood under the median foretold superior survival.

As concerns this clone: Its cognate antigen is unknown.

TCRdb's table, derived via immunoSEQ multiplex PCR, lists solely in-frame clones and lacks some. The sample contains about 35,000 clones, roughly 80% of which appear only once. The CDR3 consists of 16 residues. Germline lookup yields CDR1 LGHNA and CDR2 YNFKEQ. V and J are TRBV4-2 and TRBJ2-5, with D perhaps TRBD2 (6 bases). The DNA end is more similar to TRBJ2-7, so the J call may be wrong. The sample here was PBMCs, taken around atezolizumab (anti-PD-L1) treatment. This TCR derives from a man aged 65 to 79 with urothelial cancer. CDR3 bases: TGTGCCAGCAGCCAAGCCGGGAGTGATATCTCTCACGAGCAGTACTTC. Translating it yields CASSQAGSDISHEQYF.